The source of this T cell receptor (beta chain) is a study of blood T cell repertoires in COVID-19. At the level of the study: Sources were T cells, B-cell-depleted T cells, or PBMCs; the material itself was cDNA or gDNA.

Original handling: Cell counts per sample came from amplifying reference gene primers. Assay used: immunoSEQ multiplex PCR; TCRdb lists only in-frame clones, some missing. D and trimming were read from the DNA, whereas the V and J calls and clone size are those reported in that table. The sample contains 150,000 or so clones, roughly 89% of which appear only once. Trimming shortened V by 2 bases and J by 6 bases, and 5 bases separated the two germline ends. The CDR3 consists of 12 residues. The sample consisted of peripheral blood. This sequence originates from a woman between 65 and 79 years old with COVID-19, enrolled during active disease. The chain joins TRBV12-3 or TRBV12-4 to TRBJ1-5; no firm D call. The CDR3, as DNA: TGTGCCAGCAGTTTATCCGGTCAGCCCCAGCATTTT. It is translated as CASSLSGQPQHF.